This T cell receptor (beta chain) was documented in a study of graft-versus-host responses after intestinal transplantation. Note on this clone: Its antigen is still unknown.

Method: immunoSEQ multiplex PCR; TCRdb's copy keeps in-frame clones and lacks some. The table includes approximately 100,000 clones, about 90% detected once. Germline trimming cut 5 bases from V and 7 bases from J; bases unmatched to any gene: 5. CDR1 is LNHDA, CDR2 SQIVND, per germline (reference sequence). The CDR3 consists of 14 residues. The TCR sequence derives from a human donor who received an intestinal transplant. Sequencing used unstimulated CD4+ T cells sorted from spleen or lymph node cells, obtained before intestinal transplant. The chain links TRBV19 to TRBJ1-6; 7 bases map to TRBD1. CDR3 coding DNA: TGTGCCAGTAGTCCCAGGGGGGGGAATTCACCCCTCCACTTT. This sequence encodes CASSPRGGNSPLHF. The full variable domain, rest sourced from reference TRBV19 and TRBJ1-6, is DGGITQSPKYLFRKEGQNVTLSCEQNLNHDAMYWYRQDPGQGLRLIYYSQIVNDFQKGDIAEGYSVSREKKESFPLTVTSAQKNPTAFYLCASSPRGGNSPLHFGNGTRLTVT.